The clone carrying this T cell receptor (beta chain) has ten or more counts. The antigen is not known. Adult Caucasians living in Nashville, Tennessee made up all of the donors. This CDR3 region has 12 residues. Germline V gene data show CDR1 as SQVTM and CDR2 as ANQGSEA. Between the trimmed V and J ends, which lost 7 bases and 2 bases, there was a span of 12 bases. Profiling relied on immunoSEQ multiplex PCR, and the TCRdb table lists in-frame clones only, not all of them. This table has 950,000 to 1,200,000 clones, roughly 80% appearing once. The entry originates in a study of shared clonotypes between healthy human individuals. Study outcomes and limitations: What rarefaction showed was incomplete sorted-subset sequencing despite large depth. Researchers sampled only blood; tissue repertoires likely differ. A handful of donors shared about 4.8% of their naive CD4 clonotypes.

The sequenced sample consisted of memory CD4+ T cells from PBMCs. Subset given: CD45RA-negative fraction. This clonotype was sampled from a man aged 18 to 29 in good health. Some clones in this sample may be carry-over from other donors' samples. This sequence joins TRBV29-1 and TRBJ2-7; perhaps TRBD1 as D (6 bases). The CDR3 DNA reads as TGCAGCGGACGGACAGAGCCCTACGAGCAGTACTTC. Residues: CSGRTEPYEQYF.